The 28 T cell receptor beta chains below all came from one sample that was sequenced in a study of T cells in narcolepsy. Assay used: immunoSEQ multiplex PCR; TCRdb lists only in-frame clones, some missing. Among fewer than 35,000 clones listed, 82% were seen once. Sequenced: CD45RA- memory CD4+ T cells from PBMCs. These receptors originate from a human donor with narcolepsy.

V is TRBV6-1 and J is TRBJ2-5; tentative D call: TRBD1 (6 bases). Matching the DNA end better, TRBJ2-7 makes the J call doubtful. Germline-derived CDR1 and CDR2 are MNHNS and SASEGT. This CDR3 region has 14 residues. Here the CDR3 reads CASSEQGQSYEQYF. The CDR3 DNA reads TGTGCCAGCAGTGAACAGGGGCAGTCCTACGAGCAGTACTTC.

V is TRBV9 and J is TRBJ2-3; D is uncertain. Germline-derived CDR1 and CDR2 are SGDLS and YYNGEE. This CDR3 comprises 15 residues. V was pared by 0 bases and J by 2 bases, with 10 bases between. CDR3 sequence reads: CASSVAGGYTDTQYF. The DNA for the CDR3 is TGTGCCAGCAGCGTAGCAGGTGGATACACAGATACGCAGTATTTT. The full variable domain, rest sourced from reference TRBV9 and TRBJ2-3, is DSGVTQTPKHLITATGQRVTLRCSPRSGDLSVYWYQQSLDQGLQFLIQYYNGEERAKGNILERFSAQQFPDLHSELNLSSLELGDSALYFCASSVAGGYTDTQYFGPGTRLTVL.

This chain uses TRBV5-5 with TRBJ1-2; D not resolved. V lost 7 bases to trimming and J lost 0 bases, with 7 bases between them. The length of the CDR3 is 12 residues. Germline V gives CDR1 SGHKS, CDR2 YYEKEE (reference sequence). The CDR3 region has the DNA TGTGCCAGCTCCGCTTCTAACTATGGCTACACCTTC. Protein product: CASSASNYGYTF.

The V call is TRBV27, the J call TRBJ2-2; 7 bases map to TRBD1. Germline V gives CDR1 MNHEY, CDR2 SMNVEV (reference sequence). V gave up 8 bases and J gave up 3 bases; unmatched junction bases: 12. The CDR3 loop spans 16 amino acids. This CDR3 reads CASRHDRVEDTGELFF. DNA for the CDR3: TGTGCCAGCCGACATGACAGGGTTGAGGACACCGGGGAGCTGTTTTTT.

The chain is built from TRBV28 and TRBJ1-5; D is ambiguous. The V and J ends lost 2 bases and 0 bases respectively, with 11 bases between them. The CDR3 is made up of 16 amino acids. Germline V gene lookup returns CDR1 MDHEN and CDR2 SYDVKM. Written as DNA, the CDR3 is TGTGCCAGCAGTTTAAAGCAGTTCTATAGCAATCAGCCCCAGCATTTT. Amino acid sequence: CASSLKQFYSNQPQHF.

This clone was seen just once. This rearrangement joins TRBV6-1 to TRBJ1-2; TRBD1 matches at 8 bases. Germline CDR1 is MNHNS and CDR2 is SASEGT. V lost 9 bases and J lost 4; bases outside the gene matches: 1. CDR3 length: 11 residues. CDR3 sequence reads: CASDRGYGYTF. The CDR3 DNA follows: TGTGCCAGTGACAGGGGCTATGGCTACACCTTC.

This rearrangement joins TRBV28 to TRBJ1-2; D perhaps matches TRBD1 (5 bases). This CDR3 contains 15 residues. Between the trimmed V and J ends, which lost 5 bases and 0 bases, there was a span of 13 bases. CDR1 is MDHEN, CDR2 SYDVKM, per germline. In DNA form, the CDR3 reads TGTGCCAGCAGTATTCCAGGGAACACTAACTATGGCTACACCTTC. Its protein product is CASSIPGNTNYGYTF.

This clone appeared a single time. The chain has TRBV29-1 and TRBJ2-3, with 8 positions matching TRBD1. The J segment lost 0 bases and the V segment lost 7 bases, leaving 3 bases of the junction unmatched. CDR1 is SQVTM and CDR2 is ANQGSEA in the germline V gene. The CDR3 has 13 amino acids. CDR3 in DNA: TGCAGCGGACAGGGGCCTAGCACAGATACGCAGTATTTT. Translated, it gives CSGQGPSTDTQYF.

The rearrangement uses TRBV28 and TRBJ2-3; D possibly corresponds to TRBD2 (7 bases). Germline V gene lookup returns CDR1 MDHEN and CDR2 SYDVKM. The CDR3 has 15 amino acids. Trimming removed 7 bases from V and 2 bases from J, with 16 bases in between. Written as DNA, the CDR3 is TGTGCCAGCATAGGGGGGGGATTTCTCACAGATACGCAGTATTTT. This encodes CASIGGGFLTDTQYF.

The chain employs TRBV6-5 and TRBJ2-7; D may be TRBD1 (5 bases). CDR1 and CDR2 from the germline V gene are MNHEY and SVGAGI. The CDR3 is 14 residues long. Trimming cost V 0 bases and J 3 bases, with 9 bases left between them. The CDR3 is CASSYSRQGYEQYF. CDR3 sequence (DNA): TGTGCCAGCAGTTACTCCCGGCAGGGCTACGAGCAGTACTTC.

Only one count was recorded for this clone. The same CDR3 also results from other DNA sequences found in this sample. The chain employs TRBV18 and TRBJ2-2, with no clear D. Germline V gene data show CDR1 as KGHSH and CDR2 as LQKENI. This CDR3 is built from 16 residues. Trimming pared 3 bases from V and 5 bases from J, leaving 16 bases between. The CDR3 is CASSPPSSGRTGELFF. The CDR3, as DNA: TGTGCCAGCTCACCCCCATCCTCAGGACGAACCGGGGAGCTGTTTTTT.

There are a few counts of this clone. The V gene is TRBV19, the J gene TRBJ2-3; D uncertain. The CDR3 sequence is 14 residues long. Germline-derived CDR1 and CDR2 are LNHDA and SQIVND (reference sequence). The V end was cut by 4 bases, the J end by 1 base, with 9 bases between. DNA for the CDR3: TGTGCCAGTAGTAATTCTCCCCGCACAGATACGCAGTATTTT. This sequence encodes CASSNSPRTDTQYF.

This chain links TRBV6-1 with TRBJ2-6; TRBD2 aligns across 7 bases. The CDR3 runs 18 residues. Germline CDR1 is MNHNS and CDR2 is SASEGT. The J segment lost 0 bases and the V segment lost 0 bases, leaving 5 bases of the junction unmatched. The DNA for the CDR3 is TGTGCCAGCAGTGAAGCGGGTGGCGGGGGCTCTGGGGCCAACGTCCTGACTTTC. Protein: CASSEAGGGGSGANVLTF.

The chain employs TRBV5-1 and TRBJ2-3; no reliable D call. With 0 bases removed from V and 4 bases from J, the gap between germline ends came to 9 bases. Germline CDR1 and CDR2: SGHRS and YFSETQ. The CDR3 has 14 amino acids. For the CDR3, the DNA is TGCGCCAGCAGCTTGGAAGGGTTCCCAGATACGCAGTATTTT. The encoded protein is CASSLEGFPDTQYF.

CDR3 nucleotide sequence: TGCGCCAGCACCCCGGGACAGGGTCCCAATGAGCAGTTCTTC. Its protein product is CASTPGQGPNEQFF. The chain recombines TRBV5-1 with TRBJ2-1, with TRBD1 matching 9 bases. The CDR3 totals 14 residues. Germline V CDR1 and CDR2: SGHRS, YFSETQ. After removal of 6 bases from V and 6 bases from J, the junction contained 7 bases not matched to a gene.

The chain combines TRBV2 with TRBJ2-3; TRBD2 is a possible D gene (6 bases). The CDR3 has 16 amino acids. Trimming pared 2 bases from V and 5 bases from J, leaving 17 bases between. Germline CDR1 SNHLY, CDR2 FYNNEI. CDR3: CASSEIGAVGGDTQYF. Here the CDR3 DNA reads TGTGCCAGCAGTGAAATCGGGGCCGTCGGGGGAGATACGCAGTATTTT.

The V gene is TRBV6-1, the J gene TRBJ2-7, with TRBD1 matching over 10 bases. The CDR3 has 14 residues. V was pared by 6 bases and J by 4 bases, with 6 bases of the junction left unmatched. The germline gives CDR1 MNHNS, CDR2 SASEGT. The CDR3 DNA reads TGTGCCAGCAGCCGGGACAGGGGAGTTTACGAGCAGTACTTC. Its translation: CASSRDRGVYEQYF.

The chain employs TRBV7-9 and TRBJ2-2; no clear D. V was pared by 5 bases and J by 4 bases, with 14 bases between. Germline CDR1 and CDR2: SEHNR and FQNEAQ (reference sequence). The CDR3 extends over 15 amino acids. The CDR3 region has the DNA TGTGCCAGCAGCAATGACAAGGGTTTCACCGGGGAGCTGTTTTTT. This translates into CASSNDKGFTGELFF.

The chain links TRBV7-2 to TRBJ1-2; a possible D gene is TRBD1 (5 bases). This CDR3 spans 13 amino acids. CDR1 and CDR2 (germline): SGHTA, FQGNSA. The V gene lost 5 bases and the J gene lost 3 bases, with 10 bases spanning the gap. The DNA of the CDR3 is TGTGCCAGCAGCCCTGACAGCGACTATGGCTACACCTTC. It codes for CASSPDSDYGYTF.

The V and J genes are TRBV7-8 and TRBJ2-7; D not resolved. V lost 5 bases and J lost 2, with 16 bases in between. The CDR3 is made up of 15 amino acids. The germline V gene encodes CDR1 SGHVS and CDR2 FQNEAQ. The CDR3 here is CASSPFIGLTYEQYF. CDR3 in DNA: TGTGCCAGCAGCCCATTTATAGGGCTGACCTACGAGCAGTACTTC.

This clone is a singleton in its sample. CDR3 DNA sequence: TGTGCCAGCAGCGGAATCGCAAACACCGGGGAGCTGTTTTTT. Encoded protein: CASSGIANTGELFF. The chain has TRBV7-8 and TRBJ2-2; no reliable D call. The CDR3 runs 14 residues. Deletions cut 5 bases from V and 2 bases from J, with 9 bases between. From germline, CDR1 is SGHVS and CDR2 FQNEAQ.

The rearrangement joins TRBV5-1 to TRBJ1-1, with unresolved D. V dropped 2 bases and J dropped 3 bases, with 8 bases sitting between them. CDR1 and CDR2 (germline): SGHRS, YFSETQ. The length of the CDR3 is 13 residues. CDR3 DNA: TGCGCCAGCAGCTTCCAGTCGTACACTGAAGCTTTCTTT. Its translation: CASSFQSYTEAFF.

The chain is built from TRBV19 and TRBJ2-5; 12 bases map to TRBD2. With V trimmed by 5 bases and J by 5 bases, 3 bases remained unmatched. Germline V gene data show CDR1 as LNHDA and CDR2 as SQIVND (reference sequence). This CDR3 comprises 14 residues. The CDR3 DNA is TGTGCCAGTAGTCGACTAGCGGGGGCTGAGACCCAGTACTTC. It translates to CASSRLAGAETQYF.

The chain joins TRBV28 to TRBJ2-5; TRBD1 matches at 11 bases. Trimming took 4 bases from V and 10 from J; bases not matched to a gene: 14. Per the germline V gene, CDR1 is MDHEN and CDR2 is SYDVKM. The length of the CDR3 is 16 residues. The chain's CDR3 is CASSYIRDRGWKGQYF. For the CDR3, the DNA is TGTGCCAGCAGTTATATCCGGGACAGGGGGTGGAAGGGCCAGTACTTC.

The chain couples TRBV5-4 to TRBJ2-3, with D perhaps TRBD2 (6 bases). In germline, CDR1 is SGHNT, CDR2 YYREEE (reference sequence). The CDR3 covers 19 residues. The V gene lost 4 bases and the J gene lost 3 bases, with 27 bases spanning the gap. The CDR3 DNA sequence: TGTGCCAGCAGCCGTGGAGGGGACCCTAATTTTCGCAGTACAGATACGCAGTATTTT. It specifies CASSRGGDPNFRSTDTQYF.

The chain carries TRBV19 and TRBJ2-5, with D possibly being TRBD1 (6 bases). Trimming cost V 4 bases and J 5 bases, with 8 bases left between them. Germline V gene sequence: CDR1 LNHDA, CDR2 SQIVND (reference sequence). The CDR3 is made up of 12 amino acids. The CDR3 region is CASSRQGETQYF. CDR3 in DNA: TGTGCCAGTAGTAGGCAGGGGGAGACCCAGTACTTC.

The table lists this clone with a count of one. V is TRBV5-4 and J is TRBJ2-5; D might be TRBD2 (5 bases). The V gene lost 0 bases and the J gene lost 2 bases, with 11 bases spanning the gap. Germline V lookup: CDR1 SGHNT, CDR2 YYREEE (reference sequence). The CDR3 has 15 amino acids. CDR3 DNA sequence: TGTGCCAGCAGCTTGGGTCGGGGTTCACAAGAGACCCAGTACTTC. Its translation is CASSLGRGSQETQYF.

The chain joins TRBV29-1 to TRBJ2-3; TRBD1 agrees at 11 bases. V lost 1 base, J lost 6 bases, and 6 bases stayed unmatched. Germline-derived CDR1 and CDR2 are SQVTM and ANQGSEA. The CDR3 is 15 amino acids. CDR3 DNA: TGCAGCGTTGAAGGAGTGGGACAGGGGGGGGATACGCAGTATTTT. Its protein is CSVEGVGQGGDTQYF.